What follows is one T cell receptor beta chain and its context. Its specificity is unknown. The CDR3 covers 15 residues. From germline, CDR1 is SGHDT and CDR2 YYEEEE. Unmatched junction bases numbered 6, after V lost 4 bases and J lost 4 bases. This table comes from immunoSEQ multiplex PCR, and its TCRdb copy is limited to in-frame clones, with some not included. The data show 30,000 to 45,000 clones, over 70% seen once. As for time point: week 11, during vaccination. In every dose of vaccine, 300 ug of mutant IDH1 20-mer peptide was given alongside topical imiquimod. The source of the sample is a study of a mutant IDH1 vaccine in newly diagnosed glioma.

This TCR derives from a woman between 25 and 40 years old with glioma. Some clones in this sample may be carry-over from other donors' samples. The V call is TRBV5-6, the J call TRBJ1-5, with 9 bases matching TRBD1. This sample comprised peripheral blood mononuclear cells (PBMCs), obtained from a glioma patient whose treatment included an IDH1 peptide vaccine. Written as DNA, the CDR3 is TGTGCCAGCAGCGGAGGGACAGGGTGGAATCAGCCCCAGCATTTT. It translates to CASSGGTGWNQPQHF.